Listed below are T cell receptor beta chains from one sample, sequenced in a study of cytomegalovirus exposure and HLA in healthy donors. Using immunoSEQ multiplex PCR, the repertoire was profiled, and TCRdb retains in-frame clones only, with some absent. This table holds roughly 150,000 clones, approximately 71% found once. Sequenced: PBMCs. The receptors were gathered from a young woman in good health and CMV-seropositive. The CDR3 runs from the conserved cysteine through the conserved F or W. The D gene is left open where the match is weak.

v_gene	j_gene	d_gene	CDR3nt	CDR3aa
TRBV5-4	TRBJ2-7	-	TGTGCCAGCAGCTTCCCGGAGGCCTCCTACGAGCAGTACTTC	CASSFPEASYEQYF
TRBV7-9	TRBJ2-7	TRBD1	TGTGCCAGCAGCCAGACAGGGTTCGAGCAGTACTTC	CASSQTGFEQYF
TRBV9	TRBJ2-5	TRBD2	TGTGCCAGCAGTAGCGGGGGGCGGTGGGAGACCCAGTACTTC	CASSSGGRWETQYF
TRBV12-5	TRBJ2-3	TRBD2	TGTGCTAGTGGTTTGTCCCCGGGACTAGGATCAGATACGCAGTATTTT	CASGLSPGLGSDTQYF
TRBV27	TRBJ2-7	TRBD1	TGTGCCAGCAGTTCCCGGACAGGGGCCTACGAGCAGTACTTC	CASSSRTGAYEQYF
TRBV7-9	TRBJ2-2	TRBD2	TGTGCCAGCAGCTTAATACTTTCTAGCGGATTCACCGGGGAGCTGTTTTTT	CASSLILSSGFTGELFF
TRBV7-6	TRBJ2-3	TRBD1	TGTGCCAGCAGCTCGAAAGGACAGGGGATGGATACGCAGTATTTT	CASSSKGQGMDTQYF
TRBV5-1	TRBJ2-4	-	TGCGCCAGCAGCTTTCGACCCGAGGACATTCAGTACTTC	CASSFRPEDIQYF
TRBV19	TRBJ2-2	-	TGTGCCAGTTGCAGGGTAAAGACCGGGGAGCTGTTTTTT	CASCRVKTGELFF
TRBV28	TRBJ1-6	-	TGTCTCCAACCAAGGGGCAGGCATAATTCACCCCTCCACTTT	CLQPRGRHNSPLHF
TRBV18	TRBJ2-2	TRBD1	TGTGCCAGCTCAACCCTAACCGGGACAGCAAACACCGGGGAGCTGTTTTTT	CASSTLTGTANTGELFF